Listed here is a single TCR beta chain. Followed longitudinally, the Seattle patients had been enrolled during active infection. Original analysis: How many nucleated cells were present was estimated from reference gene primer amplification. The protocol was immunoSEQ multiplex PCR, while the TCRdb copy is restricted to in-frame clones and leaves out a portion. The D gene and trimming were derived from the DNA, and the V and J assignments and clone size from that table. The table has 200,000 to 300,000 clones, more than 75% seen once. This entry is derived from a study of blood T cell repertoires in COVID-19. Germline lookup yields CDR1 LNHDA and CDR2 SQIVND (reference sequence). The CDR3 is made up of 14 amino acids. The germline V and J ends were trimmed by 5 bases and 0 bases, with 10 bases remaining between them.

Specimen: peripheral blood. This chain connects TRBV19 to TRBJ1-1, with a weak D call TRBD1 (5 bases). This clonotype was sampled from a woman aged 55-75 years with COVID-19, enrolled during active disease. In DNA, the CDR3 is TGTGCCAGTAGTCTCAGGGCCCTGAACACTGAAGCTTTCTTT. Translation gives CASSLRALNTEAFF.